Presented here are 29 T cell receptor beta chains from one specimen sequenced in a study of human T cells and chemical hapten exposure. TCRdb redid the calling of the RACE reads with MiXCR, one entry per CDR3 protein. The profile shows 380,000 or so distinct CDR3 sequences, approximately 5.1% of them singletons. Time point of the sample: patch test 1, 2 weeks after DPC sensitization. The treatment denotes: therapeutic diphenylcyclopropenone sensitization with weekly scalp DPC. The input for sequencing was whole blood, taken in connection with sensitization to the hapten diphenylcyclopropenone (DPC). These receptor sequences come from a woman aged 45-65 years with alopecia areata. Some clones in this sample may be carry-over from other donors' samples.

This clonotype appeared many times. This chain links TRBV6-2 or TRBV6-3 with TRBJ1-1; D is ambiguous. Germline V CDR1 and CDR2: MNHEY, SVGEGT. The V gene lost 6 bases and the J gene lost 3 bases, with 8 bases spanning the gap. CDR3 length: 12 amino acids. The CDR3 reads CASRRTDTEAFF. The CDR3 region has the DNA TGTGCCAGCAGAAGGACGGACACTGAAGCTTTCTTT.

This clonotype was picked up many times. The V gene is TRBV10-3, the J gene TRBJ2-1; 14 bases map to TRBD2. This CDR3 contains 15 residues. V was pared by 5 bases and J by 8 bases, with 5 bases of the junction left unmatched. Germline V gene data show CDR1 as ENHRY and CDR2 as SYGVKD. The CDR3 loop is CAISTPGLAGDEQFF. As DNA, the CDR3 is TGTGCCATCAGTACACCGGGACTAGCGGGGGATGAGCAGTTCTTC.

About this clonotype itself: A read error is possible here, since a much larger clone lies one base away. The J gene is TRBJ1-2, the V gene TRBV15, with D unclear. V lost 5 bases to trimming and J lost 5 bases, with 21 bases between them. CDR1 is LNHNV and CDR2 is YYDKDF in the germline V gene (reference sequence). CDR3 length: 16 residues. The CDR3 region has the DNA TGTGCCACCAGCCCGTCCGGGTCCACCCCGAGGTATGGCTACACCTTC. It codes for CATSPSGSTPRYGYTF.

This clonotype was seen ten or more times. The chain recombines TRBV29-1 with TRBJ2-5, with 9 bases fitting TRBD1. Germline V gene lookup returns CDR1 SQVTM and CDR2 ANQGSEA. This CDR3 has 14 residues. J was trimmed by 2 bases and V by 1 base; bases with no gene match: 2. The CDR3 region has the DNA TGCAGCGTTGAAGGAGGGACAGGGCAAGAGACCCAGTACTTC. Protein sequence: CSVEGGTGQETQYF. Looking up the rest from reference TRBV29-1 and TRBJ2-5 gives the full variable domain: SAVISQKPSRDICQRGTSLTIQCQVDSQVTMMFWYRQQPGQSLTLIATANQGSEATYESGFVIDKFPISRPNLTFSTLTVSNMSPEDSSIYLCSVEGGTGQETQYFGPGTRLLVL.

In this sample, this clonotype turned up a few times. The V gene is TRBV5-1, the J gene TRBJ1-5; D gene uncertain. This CDR3 has 13 residues. Germline V gives CDR1 SGHRS, CDR2 YFSETQ. V shed 2 bases and J shed 5 bases, with 8 bases lying between them. In DNA, the CDR3 is TGCGCCAGCAGCTTTTTTAGGGATCAGCCCCAGCATTTT. Its translation: CASSFFRDQPQHF.

Many counts were recorded for this clonotype. The chain joins TRBV7-9 to TRBJ1-5; D call uncertain. The CDR3 sequence is 12 residues long. CDR1 is SEHNR and CDR2 is FQNEAQ in the germline V gene (reference sequence). Trimming shortened V by 6 bases and J by 5 bases, and 8 bases separated the two germline ends. CDR3 in amino acids: CASSWDDQPQHF. The CDR3 DNA reads TGTGCCAGCAGTTGGGATGATCAGCCCCAGCATTTT.

This clonotype was found many times. The chain links TRBV12-3 or TRBV12-4 to TRBJ2-1; a possible D gene is TRBD1 (6 bases). The CDR3 is 14 amino acids. The V gene lost 5 bases and the J gene lost 4 bases, with 12 bases spanning the gap. The CDR3 bases are TGTGCCAGCAGTCCCTCAGGGGTTTACAATGAGCAGTTCTTC. It codes for CASSPSGVYNEQFF.

Many counts were recorded for this clonotype. The genes are TRBV6-2 or TRBV6-3 and TRBJ1-3, with no clear D. Germline lookup yields CDR1 MNHEY and CDR2 SVGEGT. This CDR3 spans 13 amino acids. V lost 5 bases and J 0 bases, leaving 5 bases between the germline ends. The CDR3: CASSQRSGNTIYF. The CDR3 DNA reads as TGTGCCAGCAGTCAACGCTCTGGAAACACCATATATTTT.

This rearrangement joins TRBV27 to TRBJ2-1, with D possibly being TRBD1 (6 bases). V was shortened by 8 bases and J by 10 bases, with 15 bases between the two germline ends. Looked up from germline, CDR1 is MNHEY and CDR2 is SMNVEV (reference sequence). The CDR3 is 12 residues long. In DNA, the CDR3 is TGTGCCAGCGGACAGACTTTGAAGGAGCAGTTCTTC. It specifies CASGQTLKEQFF.

Ten or more counts support this clonotype. The chain employs TRBV7-9 and TRBJ2-7, with a weak D call TRBD1 (6 bases). The CDR3 totals 17 residues. Germline V gives CDR1 SEHNR, CDR2 FQNEAQ (reference sequence). Trimming stripped 5 bases from V and 6 bases from J, with 26 bases between. Here the CDR3 DNA reads TGTGCCAGCAGCCCGCAGACAGGTTACGCCGCCGCCTCCGAGCAGTACTTC. Translating gives CASSPQTGYAAASEQYF.

This clonotype was seen many times. The chain carries TRBV29-1 and TRBJ1-1; the D gene is possibly TRBD1 (5 bases). Germline lookup yields CDR1 SQVTM and CDR2 ANQGSEA. The CDR3 is 13 amino acids. Between the trimmed V and J ends, which lost 3 bases and 2 bases, there was a span of 10 bases. CDR3 region: CSVDRGVNTEAFF. The DNA for the CDR3 is TGCAGCGTTGACCGGGGGGTAAACACTGAAGCTTTCTTT. The full variable domain, completed using reference TRBV29-1 and TRBJ1-1, is SAVISQKPSRDICQRGTSLTIQCQVDSQVTMMFWYRQQPGQSLTLIATANQGSEATYESGFVIDKFPISRPNLTFSTLTVSNMSPEDSSIYLCSVDRGVNTEAFFGQGTRLTVV.

This sequence joins TRBV6-2 or TRBV6-3 and TRBJ2-5, with TRBD2 as a possible D gene (5 bases). Trimming left V 0 bases short and J 9 bases short, with 14 bases between. Per the germline V gene, CDR1 is MNHEY and CDR2 is SVGEGT. This CDR3 is 14 amino acids long. The CDR3 spells CASSYSDPPGAQYF. CDR3 DNA: TGTGCCAGCAGTTACTCGGACCCTCCCGGGGCCCAGTACTTC.

At least ten counts were recorded for this clonotype. The rearrangement uses TRBV12-3 or TRBV12-4 and TRBJ1-3; D not resolved. V lost 8 bases and J lost 2, with 7 bases in between. The CDR3 covers 12 residues. The CDR3, as DNA: TGTGCCAGCCGTCAGGCTGGAAACACCATATATTTT. As protein: CASRQAGNTIYF.

This clonotype was counted ten times or more. The rearrangement joins TRBV9 to TRBJ2-5; 7 nucleotides agree with TRBD1. The CDR3 length is 14 residues. CDR1 is SGDLS, CDR2 YYNGEE, per germline. V dropped 3 bases and J dropped 1; count of bases not matched to a gene: 3. The CDR3 loop reads CASSGGTVQETQYF. The CDR3 DNA is TGTGCCAGCAGCGGAGGGACAGTCCAAGAGACCCAGTACTTC.

The V gene is TRBV30, the J gene TRBJ2-1, with 9 nucleotides matching TRBD1. Germline CDR1 is GTSNPN and CDR2 is SVGIG (reference sequence). J gave up 7 bases and V 8 bases, and 3 bases lay outside the gene matches. The CDR3 sequence is 11 residues long. The CDR3, as DNA: TGTGCCCGGGACAGGGAAAATGAGCAGTTCTTC. It codes for CARDRENEQFF.

This clonotype showed up many times. This chain uses TRBV6-2 or TRBV6-3 with TRBJ2-7, with 10 bases fitting TRBD1. The CDR3 loop spans 15 amino acids. Germline CDR1 is MNHEY and CDR2 is SVGEGT. V was pared by 5 bases and J by 4 bases, with 8 bases of the junction left unmatched. The CDR3 reads CASSHPGQGRYEQYF. For the CDR3, the DNA is TGTGCCAGCAGTCATCCGGGACAGGGGAGGTACGAGCAGTACTTC.

V and J are TRBV20-1 and TRBJ2-1; 8 bases fit TRBD2. CDR1 and CDR2 (germline): DFQATT, SNEGSKA (reference sequence). The CDR3 is 19 amino acids. V trimming: 0 bases; J trimming: 0 bases; junction bases outside the gene matches: 13. CDR3 nucleotide sequence: TGCAGTGCTAGAGATCATTTCCGGGGGGGCGGGAGCTCCTACAATGAGCAGTTCTTC. Translating it yields CSARDHFRGGGSSYNEQFF.

The chain is built from TRBV6-2 or TRBV6-3 and TRBJ2-3; D gene uncertain. The V gene lost 2 bases and the J gene lost 2 bases, with 11 bases spanning the gap. The CDR3 is 15 amino acids. The germline V gene encodes CDR1 MNHEY and CDR2 SVGEGT. The CDR3 loop reads CASSYTPFPTDTQYF. CDR3 coding DNA: TGTGCCAGCAGTTACACCCCATTTCCCACAGATACGCAGTATTTT.

V gene TRBV4-1 combines with J gene TRBJ2-7; 8 bases match TRBD1. V was pared by 2 bases and J by 0 bases, with 12 bases of the junction left unmatched. Germline assignment: CDR1 MGHRA and CDR2 YSYEKL. The CDR3 is 18 amino acids. CDR3 sequence (DNA): TGCGCCAGCAGCCAACCATCCGGACAGGGAGTCAGCTCCTACGAGCAGTACTTC. Translating gives CASSQPSGQGVSSYEQYF.

At least ten counts were recorded for this clonotype. The gene calls are TRBV20-1 and TRBJ1-1, with D possibly TRBD1 on 5 matching bases. V was shortened by 1 base and J by 2 bases, with 14 bases between the two germline ends. This CDR3 has 15 amino acids. Germline CDR1 and CDR2: DFQATT and SNEGSKA (reference sequence). CDR3 residues: CSARVGTAVNTEAFF. CDR3 in DNA: TGCAGTGCTAGAGTGGGGACGGCTGTAAACACTGAAGCTTTCTTT.

At least ten counts were recorded for this clonotype. The genes are TRBV7-9 and TRBJ1-1; 9 nucleotides agree with TRBD1. This CDR3 spans 16 amino acids. Looked up from germline, CDR1 is SEHNR and CDR2 is FQNEAQ (reference sequence). Trimming cost V 3 bases and J 3 bases; bases outside gene matches: 8. CDR3 nucleotides: TGTGCCAGCAGCTTTCCCGGGACAGGGTTGGACACTGAAGCTTTCTTT. Protein sequence: CASSFPGTGLDTEAFF.

The V gene is TRBV12-3 or TRBV12-4, the J gene TRBJ2-6, with TRBD1 matching 7 bases. The V segment lost 6 bases and the J segment 13 bases; nucleotides outside the gene matches: 12. The CDR3 length is 14 residues. CDR3 protein: CASSRDSTPSVLTF. The DNA for the CDR3 is TGTGCCAGCAGCCGGGACAGCACTCCTTCTGTCCTGACTTTC.

This clonotype was seen repeatedly, ten times or more. J is TRBJ1-6 and V is TRBV5-4, with 8 bases identical to TRBD1. This CDR3 spans 14 amino acids. With V trimmed by 4 bases and J by 7 bases, 4 bases remained unmatched. Germline lookup yields CDR1 SGHNT and CDR2 YYREEE (reference sequence). CDR3 sequence (DNA): TGTGCCAGCAGCGCCACAGGGGGAAATTCACCCCTCCACTTT. This sequence encodes CASSATGGNSPLHF. Filled out from reference TRBV5-4 and TRBJ1-6, the complete variable domain reads ETGVTQSPTHLIKTRGQQVTLRCSSQSGHNTVSWYQQALGQGPQFIFQYYREEENGRGNFPPRFSGLQFPNYSSELNVNALELDDSALYLCASSATGGNSPLHFGNGTRLTVT.

This clonotype came up many times. This chain connects TRBV2 to TRBJ2-3; 11 positions agree with TRBD2. V shed 7 bases, J shed 4 bases, and the junction held 1 base outside the gene matches. Germline CDR1 is SNHLY and CDR2 is FYNNEI. The CDR3 contains 13 residues. The CDR3 DNA follows: TGTGCCAGCATTAGCGGGGGGGCAGATACGCAGTATTTT. This codes for CASISGGADTQYF.

The chain uses TRBV15 and TRBJ1-5, with TRBD1 identical over 7 bases. This CDR3 has 15 residues. Germline CDR1 reads LNHNV; CDR2 reads YYDKDF (reference sequence). The trim removed 5 bases at V and 2 bases at J, leaving 6 bases unmatched. The CDR3 sequence is CATSPGGTGNQPQHF. The CDR3 region has the DNA TGTGCCACCAGCCCAGGGGGAACGGGCAATCAGCCCCAGCATTTT.

This clonotype was seen many times. The CDR3 sequence is CASSVGGSETQYF. In nucleotides, the CDR3 is TGTGCCAGCAGTGTTGGGGGCAGTGAGACCCAGTACTTC. The V gene is TRBV2, the J gene TRBJ2-5; D is possibly TRBD1 (6 bases). The germline gives CDR1 SNHLY, CDR2 FYNNEI. The CDR3 covers 13 residues. V gave up 4 bases and J gave up 5 bases, with 11 bases separating them.

In its sample, this clonotype was seen many times. V is TRBV9 and J is TRBJ2-1; 11 positions agree with TRBD2. Germline V gives CDR1 SGDLS, CDR2 YYNGEE. Losses at the gene ends were 4 bases for V and 0 bases for J; bases not matched to a gene: 9. The CDR3 has 18 residues. The CDR3 reads CASSTLFSGRGSYNEQFF. CDR3 nucleotides: TGTGCCAGCAGCACCCTTTTTAGCGGGAGGGGCTCCTACAATGAGCAGTTCTTC.

This clonotype was seen at least ten times. The chain is built from TRBV28 and TRBJ2-5; 8 bases fit TRBD2. Trimming cost V 7 bases and J 5 bases; bases outside gene matches: 3. CDR1 is MDHEN, CDR2 SYDVKM, per germline. This CDR3 comprises 12 residues. The CDR3 nucleotides are TGTGCCAGCATTCGGGGGGGGGAGACCCAGTACTTC. This sequence encodes CASIRGGETQYF.

This clonotype has a count of ten or more. The CDR3 DNA reads as TGTGCCAGCAGTCCCCCCCCATTTGCCGAGCAGTACTTC. Residues: CASSPPPFAEQYF. The rearrangement links TRBV27 to TRBJ2-7; D is unclear. The CDR3 is made up of 13 amino acids. Trimming removed 5 bases from V and 6 bases from J, with 14 bases in between. CDR1 and CDR2 (germline): MNHEY, SMNVEV (reference sequence).